The rows below give T cell receptor beta chains drawn from one sample of a study of blood T cell repertoires in COVID-19. Generated by immunoSEQ multiplex PCR, the TCRdb table keeps only in-frame clones and is missing some. The sample shows around 300,000 clones, roughly nine tenths of them seen only once. Sequenced material: peripheral blood. The receptors here all came from a woman in her 30s with COVID-19, enrolled during active disease. Both conserved end residues are part of each CDR3. The D gene is left open where the match is weak. Expanded clones get a size class; other rows say once, few or many, or leave the size out.

d_call,v_call,clone_size,j_call,cdr3_nt,cdr3_aa
.,TRBV6-2/TRBV6-3,.,TRBJ2-3,TGTGCCAGCAGTTCGGTGGGTAGGTGGGAGCTGTATTTT,CASSSVGRWELYF
.,TRBV6-5,.,TRBJ1-1,TGTGCCAGCAGTTATGCCAGGGAGAACACTGAAGCTTTCTTT,CASSYARENTEAFF
.,TRBV27,.,TRBJ2-3,TGTGCCAGCAGTTTAAGGTCCCGCGGTACTAGCACAGATACGCAGTATTTT,CASSLRSRGTSTDTQYF
TRBD1,TRBV28,.,TRBJ2-7,TGTGCCAGCAGCCGAGGTGCCGGGACAGCGAGCTCCTACGAGCAGTACTTC,CASSRGAGTASSYEQYF
TRBD2,TRBV19,.,TRBJ2-3,TGTGCCAGTAGTCCACGGACTAGCGGAAGTACAGATACGCAGTATTTT,CASSPRTSGSTDTQYF
TRBD2,TRBV5-5,.,TRBJ2-3,TGTGCCAGCAGCTTTTTCACGACTAGCGGATATAGCACAGATACGCAGTATTTT,CASSFFTTSGYSTDTQYF
TRBD1,TRBV19,.,TRBJ2-6,TGTGCCAGTACCGGGACAGGGTTTTCTGGGGCCAACGTCCTGACTTTC,CASTGTGFSGANVLTF
.,TRBV6-5,once,TRBJ1-5,TGTGCCAGCAGCTACGCCGGGACACGAAATCAGCCCCAGCATTTT,CASSYAGTRNQPQHF
TRBD1,TRBV10-2,.,TRBJ1-5,TGCGCCAGCGCCGAGGGATACGGACAGGCCCCCCAGCATTTT,CASAEGYGQAPQHF
.,TRBV2,.,TRBJ2-1,TGTGCCAGCAGTGAGCGGTCCTACAATGAGCAGTTCTTC,CASSERSYNEQFF
TRBD1,TRBV27,.,TRBJ1-1,TGTGCCAGCAGGCGTGGACAGGGGGTAGGCACTGAAGCTTTCTTT,CASRRGQGVGTEAFF
TRBD2,TRBV2,.,TRBJ2-3,TGTGCCAGCAGTGAACGCGGGGCGGGAGCCGGCACAGATACGCAGTATTTT,CASSERGAGAGTDTQYF
TRBD1,TRBV15,.,TRBJ1-2,TGTGCCACCAGCAGAGACGGGGTCAGGGGGGACTACACCTTC,CATSRDGVRGDYTF
.,TRBV11-2,once,TRBJ2-1,TGTGCCAGCACCGAGAGCTCCTACAATGAGCAGTTCTTC,CASTESSYNEQFF
.,TRBV5-1,.,TRBJ2-6,TGCGCCAGCAGCTTGGGAGGGACGGAGGGTCTCTCTGGGGCCAACGTCCTGACTTTC,CASSLGGTEGLSGANVLTF
TRBD2,TRBV18,.,TRBJ2-1,TGTGCCAGCTCCCCCACCCCCTCTAGCGGGAGTTATAGAAATGAGCAGTTCTTC,CASSPTPSSGSYRNEQFF
TRBD1,TRBV18,once,TRBJ1-5,TGTGCCAGCTCTCGAACCCCGGGACAGGGAAATCAGCCCCAGCATTTT,CASSRTPGQGNQPQHF
TRBD2,TRBV2,.,TRBJ2-7,TGTGCCAGCATCCCGGTTGGTCTAGCGGGAGGACCGTGGGAGCAGTACTTC,CASIPVGLAGGPWEQYF
TRBD1,TRBV29-1,.,TRBJ1-2,TGCAGCGTCTGGACAGGGGAGGATGGCTACACCTTC,CSVWTGEDGYTF
.,TRBV5-8,.,TRBJ1-5,TGTGCCAGCAGCGTTGGATCAGGGCGTGTAGTGTCCCAGCATTTT,CASSVGSGRVVSQHF
.,TRBV2,.,TRBJ1-4,TGTGCCAGCCGGAGGGGTAGCGGCAATGAAAAACTGTTTTTT,CASRRGSGNEKLFF
.,TRBV9,.,TRBJ1-6,TGTGCCAGCAGCGCGACAACGGATTCACCCCTCCACTTT,CASSATTDSPLHF
TRBD2,TRBV11-2,.,TRBJ2-7,TGTGCCAGCAACACTCGGGACTACTCCTACGAGCAGTACTTC,CASNTRDYSYEQYF
TRBD1,TRBV29-1,.,TRBJ2-3,TGCAGCGCACCGGGACAGGGAGCAGATACGCAGTATTTT,CSAPGQGADTQYF
TRBD1,TRBV5-1,.,TRBJ1-1,TGCGCCAGCAGCTTGACCGGGACAGGGAACACTGAAGCTTTCTTT,CASSLTGTGNTEAFF
TRBD1,TRBV7-2,.,TRBJ1-1,TGTGCCAGCAGCTTAACAGGGGGGACCGCTGAAGCTTTCTTT,CASSLTGGTAEAFF
TRBD1,TRBV11-2,.,TRBJ2-6,TGTGCCAGCAGCCCGGGGGACAGGGGGTTCTACGGGGCCAACGTCCTGACTTTC,CASSPGDRGFYGANVLTF
.,TRBV19,.,TRBJ1-2,TGTGCCAGTAGTACATTTCTCGGGACATTCTTCTTTAACTATGGCTACACCTTC,CASSTFLGTFFFNYGYTF
.,TRBV27,.,TRBJ1-4,TGTGCCAGCAGTCCCCTGGAGTCGAGGAATGAAAAACTGTTTTTT,CASSPLESRNEKLFF
.,TRBV6-6,.,TRBJ1-3,TGTGCCAGCAGTCTCGAGGGGGGGCCTTCCTCTGGAAACACCATATATTTT,CASSLEGGPSSGNTIYF
TRBD1,TRBV18,.,TRBJ2-7,TGTGCCAGCTCACCACCGGGACAGGCCTACGAGCAGTACTTC,CASSPPGQAYEQYF
TRBD2,TRBV4-1,.,TRBJ2-7,TGCGCCAGCAGCCTAGCGGGGGGGTACGAGCAGTACTTC,CASSLAGGYEQYF